This TCR beta chain was obtained from a study of T-cell reconstitution after alpha-beta-depleted transplantation in children. Findings and limits, study-wide: Newly made T cells mostly supplied T-cell counts and diversity one year after transplant.

The CDR3 covers 14 residues. Germline V gene sequence: CDR1 DFQATT, CDR2 SNEGSKA (reference sequence). V was clipped by 4 bases and J by 3 bases, with 16 bases between them. Worth noting for this clonotype: Its antigen is still unknown. A much larger clone differs from this one at a single base, so this may be a read error.

The library targeted TCRbeta and was prepared with unique molecular identifiers. MiXCR was run by TCRdb on the PCR reads, yielding one entry per CDR3 protein. The data show 100,000 to 150,000 distinct CDR3 sequences, about 21% seen once. The receptor comes from a male patient aged 2 to 10 who had a stem cell transplant for chronic granulomatous disease, so the T cells may come from the graft donor. The chain uses TRBV20-1 and TRBJ2-7, with D uncertain. The sample in question was PBMCs, mostly from graft donor cells, obtained 180 days after TCRalphabeta/CD19-depleted stem cell transplant. The CDR3 DNA sequence: TGCAGTGCTACCGCGGCCAGATTAATCTACGAGCAGTACTTC. Translation: CSATAARLIYEQYF.